What follows are 9 T cell receptor beta chains derived from one specimen sequenced in a study of blood T cell repertoires in COVID-19. Here immunoSEQ multiplex PCR was the method, and the copy in TCRdb shows in-frame clones only, minus some. Here the sample spans some 150,000 clones, roughly 88% being singletons. The source material was peripheral blood. These receptors came from a woman in her sixties with acute or convalescent COVID-19.

The chain has TRBV9 and TRBJ1-1; D is unresolved. CDR3 length equals 15 residues. V lost 2 bases and J lost 0, with 11 bases in between. Germline assignment: CDR1 SGDLS and CDR2 YYNGEE. The CDR3: CASSVDHTLNTEAFF. As DNA, the CDR3 is TGTGCCAGCAGCGTCGATCACACCCTGAACACTGAAGCTTTCTTT.

This clone has just one count. The rearrangement links TRBV7-9 to TRBJ1-6; D perhaps matches TRBD1 (5 bases). Germline V gene data show CDR1 as SEHNR and CDR2 as FQNEAQ (reference sequence). The CDR3 has 16 residues. V lost 1 base, J lost 3 bases, and 10 bases lay in between. The DNA for the CDR3 is TGTGCCAGCAGCTTAGGGGTTGACAGCTATAATTCACCCCTCCACTTT. Its translation is CASSLGVDSYNSPLHF.

The chain recombines TRBV18 with TRBJ1-1; D not resolved. The length of the CDR3 is 15 residues. In germline, CDR1 is KGHSH, CDR2 LQKENI. The V gene lost 5 bases and the J gene lost 0 bases, with 13 bases spanning the gap. This CDR3 is CASSSSHSMNTEAFF. The CDR3 coding sequence is TGTGCCAGCTCAAGCTCCCACAGCATGAACACTGAAGCTTTCTTT.

The chain uses TRBV9 and TRBJ1-2; D gene unclear. The V end was cut by 0 bases, the J end by 1 base, with 13 bases between. Germline values: CDR1 SGDLS, CDR2 YYNGEE. The CDR3 covers 16 residues. The CDR3 DNA follows: TGTGCCAGCAGCGTAGTATTCAGGAAGTATAACTATGGCTACACCTTC. Its translation is CASSVVFRKYNYGYTF.

V usage is TRBV18 and J usage is TRBJ1-2; TRBD1 aligns across 9 bases. The CDR3 is made up of 16 amino acids. Unmatched junction bases numbered 11, after V lost 3 bases and J lost 6 bases. Germline CDR1 is KGHSH and CDR2 is LQKENI. The CDR3 DNA is TGTGCCAGCTCACCTCAACGGACAGGGGAGACGGATGGCTACACCTTC. Translated, it gives CASSPQRTGETDGYTF.

V gene TRBV7-8 combines with J gene TRBJ2-7; 10 bases match TRBD2. The CDR3 is 16 residues long. From germline, CDR1 is SGHVS and CDR2 FQNEAQ. The junction had 6 bases not matched to a gene; V was cut back by 0 bases and J by 4 bases. The CDR3 region is CASSLALSGGAYEQYF. The DNA for the CDR3 is TGTGCCAGCAGCTTAGCGCTGAGCGGGGGGGCTTACGAGCAGTACTTC.

The rearrangement uses TRBV2 and TRBJ1-4; perhaps TRBD1 as D (6 bases). The CDR3 loop spans 15 amino acids. Germline CDR1 is SNHLY and CDR2 is FYNNEI. V lost 3 bases and J lost 7, with 15 bases in between. CDR3: CASSEVRGLGEKLFF. DNA for the CDR3: TGTGCCAGCAGTGAGGTCAGGGGTCTGGGTGAAAAACTGTTTTTT.

V gene TRBV5-1 combines with J gene TRBJ2-5; TRBD1 might be the D (5 bases). The CDR3 has 17 residues. Germline V gene lookup returns CDR1 SGHRS and CDR2 YFSETQ. The V end lost 0 bases, the J end lost 0 bases, and 15 bases lay between the germline ends. CDR3 region: CASSLGGGHRYQETQYF. As DNA, the CDR3 is TGCGCCAGCAGCTTGGGGGGTGGACACCGGTACCAAGAGACCCAGTACTTC.

This clone was recorded once. The rearrangement uses TRBV28 and TRBJ1-2; D not certain. This CDR3 has 17 residues. The germline CDR1 and CDR2 sequences are MDHEN and SYDVKM. V was shortened by 1 base and J by 3 bases, with 18 bases between the two germline ends. CDR3 in DNA: TGTGCCAGCAGTTTATCGGGGAGCTCGTCCGTTGACTATGGCTACACCTTC. Protein product: CASSLSGSSSVDYGYTF.